The clone carrying this TCR beta chain was seen a few times. What it binds is unknown. CD4+ cells of the naive, central memory, regulatory and stem cell-like memory types were sorted via CD45RO/CCR7/CD25/CD127/CD95/CD27. These data come from a study of beta chain features in type 1 diabetes. The overall study: On cell yields, gender and age, patients and healthy donors were similar. The study, taken as a whole, reports: The naive, central memory and Treg TCRB repertoires showed an apparent similarity that was greater among patients than among healthy donors. PCR could preferentially amplify shorter templates, alike in patients and controls. Moderate yet significant TCRB CDR3 shortening was seen in Type 1 diabetes patients in all four CD4+ subsets.

Every bit of the isolated RNA underwent reverse transcription, so sequencing read expressed TCRB transcripts. Using immunoSEQ multiplex PCR, the repertoire was profiled, and TCRdb retains in-frame clones only, with some absent. In the table there are more than 300,000 clones, around an eighth of which are singletons. This CDR3 has 15 amino acids. Germline V gene sequence: CDR1 MNHNY, CDR2 SVGAGI (reference sequence). The chain has TRBV6-6 and TRBJ2-5; TRBD2 matches at 14 bases. Sequencing was done on a sample of naive CD4+ T cells from blood. The sequence derives from a young woman with type 1 diabetes. For the CDR3, the DNA is TGTGCACCCGGGACTAGCGGGAGTGGAGGAGAGACCCAGTACTTC. Encoded protein: CAPGTSGSGGETQYF.